What follows is one TCR beta chain and its context. The antigen is unknown. The data are from a study of cytomegalovirus exposure and HLA in healthy donors. Study information: Among the roughly 380 donors who were genotyped, 81% fell in the genetic ancestry cluster that is associated with self-reported Caucasian donors.

Whole-study results and caveats: Per a prior analysis, the majority of TCR beta V segments were productive roughly 90% or roughly 30% of the time. In a later analysis, specific HLA alleles were associated with approximately 17,000 TCR beta sequences at a 0.05 false discovery rate.

The PCR contained 60 Vbeta and 13 Jbeta primers. TCRdb keeps only in-frame clones here, not all; method: immunoSEQ multiplex PCR. The sample lists fewer than 120,000 clones; over 60% were seen once. The source of this sequence is a woman aged 60-75 years in good health and CMV-seropositive. The sequenced material came from PBMCs.

The CDR3 nucleotides are TGTGCCAGCAGGGACAGTGGGTCCGGGGAGCTGTTTTTT. Translation: CASRDSGSGELFF. This sequence joins TRBV11-2 and TRBJ2-2, with a tentative D call TRBD1 (6 bases). Germline CDR1 reads SGHAT; CDR2 reads FQNNGV. Between the trimmed V and J ends, which lost 6 bases and 6 bases, there was a span of 11 bases. CDR3 length: 13 amino acids.